This T cell receptor (beta chain) is from a study of blood T cells in healthy people across ages. At the level of the study: With template switching, about one barcoded beta molecule was captured per two T cells. Regarding the study as a whole: Diversity figures based on one million T cells were deemed too low.

Trimming took off 4 bases at V and 7 bases at J, with 17 bases between the two ends. CDR3 length equals 14 residues. The germline gives CDR1 DFQATT, CDR2 SNEGSKA (reference sequence). Primers used in a second PCR of about 7 to 12 cycles were a sample-barcoded 5' primer and a J-beta primer mix. MiXCR was run by TCRdb on the 5' RACE reads, yielding one entry per CDR3 protein. The sample shows roughly 680,000 distinct CDR3 sequences, over 40% of them seen only once. Details on this clonotype: Its specificity is not known.

V usage is TRBV20-1 and J usage is TRBJ1-5; D gene unclear. The source of this sequence is a woman of 80 years or more in good health. Material for sequencing was blood. Here the CDR3 reads CSAKEWTVGQPQHF. The CDR3 coding sequence is TGCAGTGCTAAGGAGTGGACGGTGGGACAGCCCCAGCATTTT.